The 13 T cell receptor beta chains below all came from one sample that was sequenced in a study of graft-versus-host responses after intestinal transplantation. TCRdb's table, derived via immunoSEQ multiplex PCR, lists solely in-frame clones and lacks some. Among 77,000 or so clones listed, 92% were seen once. Sequenced here: PBMCs, sampled 98 days after intestinal transplantation. The receptors come from a human patient who received an intestinal transplant, so some T cells may come from the graft donor.

Remarks on this clone: This sample also contains other DNA sequences that code for the same CDR3. V usage is TRBV19 and J usage is TRBJ1-1; tentative D call: TRBD1 (6 bases). CDR1 and CDR2 (germline): LNHDA, SQIVND (reference sequence). The CDR3 length is 14 residues. Deletions cut 6 bases from V and 4 bases from J, with 15 bases between. CDR3 protein: CASRSQGGGTEAFF. CDR3 bases: TGTGCCAGTAGATCACAGGGAGGTGGCACTGAAGCTTTCTTT.

The chain has TRBV5-8 and TRBJ2-2; D is ambiguous. Germline CDR1 SGHTS, CDR2 YDEGEE. CDR3 length: 14 amino acids. Trimming cost V 0 bases and J 5 bases, with 8 bases left between them. The CDR3 here is CASSLGGRTGELFF. The CDR3 bases are TGTGCCAGCAGCTTGGGCGGTAGAACCGGGGAGCTGTTTTTT.

V is TRBV14 and J is TRBJ2-6; TRBD2 agrees at 7 bases. The CDR3 contains 19 residues. Looked up from germline, CDR1 is SGHDN and CDR2 is FVKESK. Unmatched junction bases numbered 8, after V lost 0 bases and J lost 0 bases. The CDR3 sequence is CASSQEWGAGFSGANVLTF. The DNA for the CDR3 is TGTGCCAGCAGCCAAGAGTGGGGAGCGGGGTTCTCTGGGGCCAACGTCCTGACTTTC.

This chain links TRBV9 with TRBJ2-1; either TRBD1 or TRBD2 may supply D (6 bases each). The CDR3 has 19 residues. The germline CDR1 and CDR2 sequences are SGDLS and YYNGEE. V was clipped by 1 base and J by 3 bases, with 23 bases between them. The CDR3 region has the DNA TGTGCCAGCAGCGTATTCGCCGGGGGCCACCCGAGATACTACAATGAGCAGTTCTTC. Protein product: CASSVFAGGHPRYYNEQFF.

V usage is TRBV5-4 and J usage is TRBJ1-1, with D maybe TRBD1 (6 bases). The CDR3 loop spans 12 amino acids. Looked up from germline, CDR1 is SGHNT and CDR2 is YYREEE (reference sequence). Trimming took 4 bases from V and 3 from J, leaving 7 bases between them. CDR3 nucleotides: TGTGCCAGCAGCCGGGGGCACACTGAAGCTTTCTTT. This translates into CASSRGHTEAFF.

V usage is TRBV5-1 and J usage is TRBJ2-1; 7 positions match TRBD2. The CDR3 extends over 15 amino acids. With 5 bases clipped from V and 2 bases from J, the junction kept 7 bases outside the gene matches. The germline V gene encodes CDR1 SGHRS and CDR2 YFSETQ. The CDR3 sequence is CASRAASGTYNEQFF. In DNA, the CDR3 is TGCGCCAGCAGGGCGGCCAGCGGGACCTACAATGAGCAGTTCTTC.

The chain is built from TRBV11-2 and TRBJ2-5; a possible D gene is TRBD1 (6 bases). Germline CDR1 SGHAT, CDR2 FQNNGV. Trimming took off 1 base at V and 4 bases at J, with 10 bases between the two ends. The CDR3 is 14 residues long. The CDR3 DNA is TGTGCCAGCAGCTTAGTAGGGGGAGTAGAGACCCAGTACTTC. Protein sequence: CASSLVGGVETQYF.

This chain links TRBV6-5 with TRBJ1-1, with a possible D match to TRBD1 (5 bases). The CDR3 is 14 amino acids. In germline, CDR1 is MNHEY, CDR2 SVGAGI. V lost 7 bases to trimming and J lost 0 bases, with 12 bases between them. CDR3: CASISPGMNTEAFF. The CDR3 region has the DNA TGTGCCAGCATATCTCCAGGGATGAACACTGAAGCTTTCTTT.

This clone was recorded once. The rearrangement links TRBV2 to TRBJ2-1; D not resolved. There are 15 residues in the CDR3. V lost 7 bases and J lost 0, with 13 bases in between. CDR1 is SNHLY, CDR2 FYNNEI, per germline. The chain's CDR3 is CASTTTLSSYNEQFF. For the CDR3, the DNA is TGTGCCAGCACAACGACTCTAAGCTCCTACAATGAGCAGTTCTTC.

The chain uses TRBV4-1 and TRBJ2-3; no reliable D call. Trimming left V 1 base short and J 2 bases short, with 7 bases between. Germline CDR1 is MGHRA and CDR2 is YSYEKL. The CDR3 length is 14 residues. CDR3 coding DNA: TGCGCCAGCAGCCAAGTTGCCGCCACAGATACGCAGTATTTT. As protein: CASSQVAATDTQYF.

The chain combines TRBV2 with TRBJ2-4; 7 bases agree with TRBD1. From germline, CDR1 is SNHLY and CDR2 FYNNEI. Trimming removed 5 bases from V and 8 bases from J; junction bases left unmatched: 6. This CDR3 is built from 13 residues. The CDR3 protein is CASSIRGTDIQYF. The CDR3, as DNA: TGTGCCAGCAGTATCAGGGGGACGGACATTCAGTACTTC.

This chain uses TRBV7-2 with TRBJ1-1, with D possibly TRBD1 on 6 matching bases. This CDR3 is 14 amino acids long. Per germline, CDR1 SGHTA and CDR2 FQGNSA. The V gene lost 5 bases and the J gene lost 2 bases, with 12 bases spanning the gap. The CDR3 coding sequence is TGTGCCAGCAGCCCGAGCAGGGGAAACACTGAAGCTTTCTTT. Encoded protein: CASSPSRGNTEAFF.

The V and J genes are TRBV5-1 and TRBJ1-3; D is possibly TRBD1 (5 bases). Between the trimmed V and J ends, which lost 4 bases and 2 bases, there was a span of 16 bases. The CDR3 consists of 16 residues. Germline values: CDR1 SGHRS, CDR2 YFSETQ. CDR3 coding DNA: TGCGCCAGCAGCCCGGGGGGAGGAAAGACTGGAAACACCATATATTTT. This translates into CASSPGGGKTGNTIYF.